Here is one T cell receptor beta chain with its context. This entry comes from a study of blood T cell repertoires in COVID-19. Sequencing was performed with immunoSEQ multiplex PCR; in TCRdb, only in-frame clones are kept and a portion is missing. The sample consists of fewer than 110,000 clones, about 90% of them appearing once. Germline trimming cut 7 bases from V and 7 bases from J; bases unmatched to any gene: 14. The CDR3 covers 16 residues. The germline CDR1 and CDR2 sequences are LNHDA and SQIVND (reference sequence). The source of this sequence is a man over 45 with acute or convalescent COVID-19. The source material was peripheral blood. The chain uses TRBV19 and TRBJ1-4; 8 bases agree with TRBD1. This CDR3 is CASTDIQGARVEKLFF. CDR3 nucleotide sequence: TGTGCCAGTACCGACATTCAGGGGGCGCGGGTTGAAAAACTGTTTTTT.